Reported below is one T cell receptor (beta chain). The sample belongs to a study of T cells in tuberculosis. The protocol was immunoSEQ multiplex PCR, while the TCRdb copy is restricted to in-frame clones and leaves out a portion. This table has approximately 60,000 clones, 81% appearing once. Sorting used thawed, overnight-rested PBMC stained with anti-CD3, a viability dye and GMM-loaded CD1B tetramer. The lipid loaded on the CD1B tetramers was C32 glucose monomycolate from Rhodococcus equi. This CDR3 contains 15 residues. Germline V gene lookup returns CDR1 MNHEY and CDR2 SVGAGI. Trimming cost V 5 bases and J 1 base, with 11 bases left between them.

The sequencing input was CD1b-GMM tetramer-negative cells sorted from PBMCs. This sequence was found in an adult woman with latent tuberculosis. The chain recombines TRBV6-5 with TRBJ2-2, with D perhaps matching TRBD2 (6 bases). CDR3 in amino acids: CASSVVGGNTGELFF. The DNA for the CDR3 is TGTGCCAGCAGTGTCGTGGGGGGGAACACCGGGGAGCTGTTTTTT.